This TCR beta chain was obtained from a study of Graves' ophthalmopathy and Graves' hyperthyroidism. In the study overall: Specimen type is peripheral blood, obtained at initial diagnosis before any treatment.

Using RNA transcripts, the TCR beta CDR3 regions were amplified. The first-round RT-PCR employed HTBI primers together with the Qiagen OneStep RT-PCR kit. A multiplex PCR was then performed as the second round. TCRdb reanalysed the multiplex PCR reads using MiXCR and keeps one entry per CDR3 protein. The sample lists approximately 17,000 distinct CDR3 sequences; 46% were seen once. From fresh peripheral blood, over 9 ml in volume, the PBMCs were obtained. Germline V gene sequence: CDR1 KGHDR, CDR2 SFDVKD. The CDR3 loop spans 14 amino acids. The V and J ends lost 7 bases and 4 bases respectively, with 14 bases between them. On this clonotype: Its antigen remains unknown.

Study-wide points: Blood was where most expanded thyroid clonotypes above 0.001 frequency also turned up. Stable hyperthyroidism and ophthalmopathy were told apart by a 13-signature model, which achieved about 90% sensitivity and roughly 80% specificity.

Material: peripheral blood. J is TRBJ2-3 and V is TRBV24-1, with D possibly matching TRBD2 (6 bases). This sequence was found in a woman between 40 and 55 years old with stable Graves' hyperthyroidism. The CDR3 spells CATSRGVMADTQYF. The CDR3 DNA follows: TGTGCCACCAGCCGCGGGGTTATGGCAGATACGCAGTATTTT.